This TCR beta chain was recorded in a study of blood T cell repertoires in COVID-19. Original methodology: Cell counts per sample came from amplifying reference gene primers. The method was immunoSEQ multiplex PCR; TCRdb's version includes in-frame clones alone and lacks a portion of them. D and trimming were read from the DNA, whereas the V and J calls and clone size are those reported in that table. The table records under 200,000 clones, about 85% of them present only once. The receptor was isolated from a woman older than 75 in a cohort sampled during active or convalescent COVID-19. Sequenced sample: peripheral blood.

The CDR3 reads CASSPGHKYGYTF. The CDR3 region has the DNA TGTGCCAGCAGCCCGGGACATAAGTATGGCTACACCTTC. The chain recombines TRBV12-3 or TRBV12-4 with TRBJ1-2; maybe TRBD1 (6 bases). Trimming pared 6 bases from V and 5 bases from J, leaving 13 bases between. The CDR3 has 13 amino acids.